A single sample gave rise to the 26 T cell receptor beta chains below, sequenced in a study of shared clonotypes between healthy human individuals. The assay was immunoSEQ multiplex PCR, and TCRdb's table has in-frame clones only and misses some. Of some 470,000 clones in the sample, over 65% were seen once. Sequenced sample: PBMCs. Source of these receptors: a woman in her thirties or forties in good health. Some clones in this sample may be carry-over from other donors' samples.

This clone was recorded a few times. This rearrangement joins TRBV7-9 to TRBJ1-2; D is undetermined. CDR3 length: 12 residues. The V gene's germline CDR1 is SEHNR and CDR2 FQNEAQ (reference sequence). V lost 5 bases to trimming and J lost 7 bases, with 11 bases between them. The CDR3 DNA is TGTGCCAGCAGCGCGGACGTAGGTGGCTACACCTTC. Its translation is CASSADVGGYTF. The whole variable domain, remainder taken from reference TRBV7-9 and TRBJ1-2, is DTGVSQNPRHKITKRGQNVTFRCDPISEHNRLYWYRQTLGQGPEFLTYFQNEAQLEKSRLLSDRFSAERPKGSFSTLEIQRTEQGDSAMYLCASSADVGGYTFGSGTRLTVV.

J is TRBJ1-2 and V is TRBV2, with TRBD1 as a possible D gene (6 bases). The CDR3 extends over 12 amino acids. CDR1 is SNHLY, CDR2 FYNNEI, per germline. The V end lost 8 bases, the J end lost 4 bases, and 11 bases lay between the germline ends. The CDR3 nucleotides read TGTGCCAGCTCCATGGACAGCTATGGCTACACCTTC. Translated: CASSMDSYGYTF.

This chain uses TRBV5-6 with TRBJ1-2, with 7 bases matching TRBD1. Germline lookup yields CDR1 SGHDT and CDR2 YYEEEE. This CDR3 has 12 amino acids. CDR3 in amino acids: CASRGGPYGYTF. The CDR3 DNA follows: TGTGCTTCGAGAGGGGGCCCCTATGGCTACACCTTC.

The chain is built from TRBV28 and TRBJ1-1; possible D gene TRBD1, 6 bases. Germline-derived CDR1 and CDR2 are MDHEN and SYDVKM. V gave up 11 bases and J gave up 1 base, with 20 bases separating them. The CDR3 runs to 15 residues. As DNA, the CDR3 is TGTGCCTCGTCCAGGGGAAGCAGAACGAACACTGAAGCTTTCTTT. Its translation is CASSRGSRTNTEAFF. The variable domain in full, completed from reference TRBV28 and TRBJ1-1, reads DVKVTQSSRYLVKRTGEKVFLECVQDMDHENMFWYRQDPGLGLRLIYFSYDVKMKEKGDIPEGYSVSREKKERFSLILESASTNQTSMYLCASSRGSRTNTEAFFGQGTRLTVV.

The chain recombines TRBV7-8 with TRBJ2-3; possibly TRBD2 for D (6 bases). The V and J ends lost 2 bases and 6 bases respectively, with 18 bases between them. The CDR3 spans 16 residues. Germline assignment: CDR1 SGHVS and CDR2 FQNEAQ. The CDR3 is CASSLRDSWWMDTQYF. The CDR3 nucleotides are TGTGCCAGCAGCTTACGGGACTCGTGGTGGATGGATACGCAGTATTTT.

The chain links TRBV28 to TRBJ2-7; a weak D match, TRBD2 (5 bases). Germline lookup yields CDR1 MDHEN and CDR2 SYDVKM. The CDR3 has 14 residues. V was clipped by 4 bases and J by 6 bases, with 16 bases between them. This CDR3 is CASSSSRGSGEQYF. The CDR3 DNA reads TGTGCCAGCAGTTCCTCTCGAGGGAGCGGCGAGCAGTACTTC.

This clone was counted a single time. DNA for the CDR3: TGTGCCAGCAGCGGACAGGGTTCTAATGAAAAACTGTTTTTT. Translated, it gives CASSGQGSNEKLFF. The gene calls are TRBV2 and TRBJ1-4; 8 nucleotides line up with TRBD1. After removal of 6 bases from V and 3 bases from J, the junction contained 3 bases not matched to a gene. The CDR3 has 14 residues. Germline V gene lookup returns CDR1 SNHLY and CDR2 FYNNEI.

V and J are TRBV5-1 and TRBJ2-3; D ambiguous. V dropped 0 bases and J dropped 2 bases, with 7 bases sitting between them. CDR3 size: 14 residues. Germline lookup yields CDR1 SGHRS and CDR2 YFSETQ. The DNA of the CDR3 is TGCGCCAGCAGCTTGGAGAGGCTCACAGATACGCAGTATTTT. It translates to CASSLERLTDTQYF.

V is TRBV6-1 and J is TRBJ2-5; D possibly matches TRBD1 or TRBD2 (5 bases each). The CDR3 totals 11 residues. Germline V gene sequence: CDR1 MNHNS, CDR2 SASEGT. V was cut by 6 bases and J by 5 bases, with 7 bases left in between. DNA of the CDR3: TGTGCCAGCAGGAGGGGCGAGACCCAGTACTTC. As protein: CASRRGETQYF.

This rearrangement joins TRBV11-2 to TRBJ2-7; TRBD2 agrees at 7 bases. The germline V gene encodes CDR1 SGHAT and CDR2 FQNNGV. The CDR3 covers 15 residues. V shed 2 bases, J shed 4 bases, and the junction held 8 bases outside the gene matches. In DNA, the CDR3 is TGTGCCAGCAGCTTAAGTTTGACTAGCTATTACGAGCAGTACTTC. Protein sequence: CASSLSLTSYYEQYF.

This sequence joins TRBV13 and TRBJ2-7; 7 bases line up with TRBD2. This CDR3 contains 15 residues. The V gene's germline CDR1 is PRHDT and CDR2 FYEKMQ (reference sequence). The ends lost 5 bases at V and 3 bases at J; junction bases unmatched: 10. In nucleotides, the CDR3 is TGTGCCAGCAGCGATCGAGCGGGGCTAGGCTACGAGCAGTACTTC. It translates to CASSDRAGLGYEQYF.

The genes are TRBV28 and TRBJ2-1; 9 bases map to TRBD2. The germline V gene encodes CDR1 MDHEN and CDR2 SYDVKM. The V segment lost 5 bases and the J segment 9 bases; nucleotides outside the gene matches: 8. The CDR3 has 14 residues. The CDR3 DNA sequence: TGTGCCAGCAGTCAAGCGGGGGGAGTCGGTGAGCAGTTCTTC. Translated: CASSQAGGVGEQFF.

The rearrangement joins TRBV7-2 to TRBJ1-1, with a weak D call TRBD1 (5 bases). Germline V CDR1 and CDR2: SGHTA, FQGNSA. The CDR3 covers 14 residues. Between the trimmed V and J ends, which lost 0 bases and 4 bases, there was a span of 9 bases. The CDR3 protein is CASSLARQGTEAFF. The CDR3 DNA reads TGTGCCAGCAGCTTAGCGAGGCAGGGCACTGAAGCTTTCTTT.

With regard to this clone: The sample contains more than one DNA sequence encoding this CDR3. The CDR3 nucleotides are TGTGCCAGCAGTTTATACGGTAACCCCTACAATGAGCAGTTCTTC. Encoded protein: CASSLYGNPYNEQFF. The chain is built from TRBV27 and TRBJ2-1; no definite D call. The germline V gene has CDR1 MNHEY and CDR2 SMNVEV (reference sequence). This CDR3 region has 15 residues. The V end was cut by 1 base, the J end by 2 bases, with 9 bases between.

The V call is TRBV12-5, the J call TRBJ1-1, with a possible D match to TRBD1 (5 bases). Trimming removed 6 bases at V and 1 base at J, with 15 bases between. In germline, CDR1 is LGHNT, CDR2 FRNRAP. The CDR3 runs to 15 residues. The CDR3 loop is CASGNGDGRNTEAFF. The CDR3 region has the DNA TGTGCTAGTGGCAATGGGGACGGAAGGAACACTGAAGCTTTCTTT.

In this sample, this clone turned up a few times. V gene TRBV6-1 combines with J gene TRBJ2-2; weak D call: TRBD1 (6 bases). Per the germline V gene, CDR1 is MNHNS and CDR2 is SASEGT. The CDR3 is 16 amino acids. Between the trimmed V and J ends, which lost 4 bases and 2 bases, there was a span of 14 bases. The CDR3: CASSGRTAINTGELFF. The CDR3 region has the DNA TGTGCCAGCAGTGGAAGGACAGCGATAAACACCGGGGAGCTGTTTTTT.

The rearrangement uses TRBV2 and TRBJ2-7; 10 bases are shared with TRBD1. This CDR3 has 13 amino acids. V lost 5 bases to trimming and J lost 4 bases; unmatched junction nucleotides: 2. In germline, CDR1 is SNHLY, CDR2 FYNNEI. CDR3 nucleotide sequence: TGTGCCAGCAGTCGGGACAGGGGTTACGAGCAGTACTTC. Its translation: CASSRDRGYEQYF.

In its sample, this clone was seen once. The rearrangement links TRBV5-1 to TRBJ2-2; D perhaps matches TRBD1 (6 bases). The CDR3 covers 17 residues. V shed 0 bases and J shed 1 base, with 13 bases lying between them. In germline, CDR1 is SGHRS, CDR2 YFSETQ. CDR3 residues: CASSLAGQTVNTGELFF. Written as DNA, the CDR3 is TGCGCCAGCAGCTTGGCCGGACAGACGGTGAACACCGGGGAGCTGTTTTTT.

The CDR3 sequence is CAGGYGYTF. The DNA for the CDR3 is TGTGCCGGAGGTTATGGCTACACCTTC. The gene calls are TRBV30 and TRBJ1-2, with no clear D. CDR3 length equals 9 residues. V gave up 8 bases and J gave up 5 bases, with 6 bases separating them. Germline V gene sequence: CDR1 GTSNPN, CDR2 SVGIG (reference sequence).

This clone has a handful of counts. V usage is TRBV29-1 and J usage is TRBJ2-1; 10 nucleotides align to TRBD1. The CDR3 length is 13 residues. The germline V gene has CDR1 SQVTM and CDR2 ANQGSEA. Germline trimming cut 4 bases from V and 7 bases from J; bases unmatched to any gene: 4. The DNA of the CDR3 is TGCAGCGTTGCGGACAGGGGGGTTAATGAGCAGTTCTTC. Translating gives CSVADRGVNEQFF.

This clone has only one observation. The genes are TRBV7-9 and TRBJ2-1; D gene uncertain. V was cut by 10 bases and J by 9 bases, with 13 bases left in between. CDR3 length: 11 amino acids. Germline CDR1 SEHNR, CDR2 FQNEAQ (reference sequence). The DNA of the CDR3 is TGTGCCACTGGACCGTGGGGTGAGCAGTTCTTC. Residues: CATGPWGEQFF.

The chain joins TRBV5-1 to TRBJ2-1; no definite D call. Trimming removed 1 base from V and 10 bases from J, with 9 bases in between. Germline values: CDR1 SGHRS, CDR2 YFSETQ. CDR3 length: 12 residues. The CDR3 loop is CASSLSDQEQFF. The CDR3 DNA follows: TGCGCCAGCAGCTTGTCAGACCAAGAGCAGTTCTTC.

In this sample, this clone turned up a few times. The chain couples TRBV19 to TRBJ2-3; TRBD1 aligns across 7 bases. The trim removed 5 bases at V and 6 bases at J, leaving 11 bases unmatched. CDR1 and CDR2 (germline): LNHDA, SQIVND (reference sequence). The CDR3 spans 15 residues. CDR3 amino acids: CASSPTGLLTDTQYF. The CDR3 DNA is TGTGCCAGTAGTCCGACAGGGCTCCTCACCGATACGCAGTATTTT.

In this sample, this clone turned up a few times. The chain employs TRBV7-9 and TRBJ1-4, with a possible D match to TRBD1 (5 bases). Trimming shortened V by 5 bases and J by 8 bases, and 12 bases separated the two germline ends. Germline V gives CDR1 SEHNR, CDR2 FQNEAQ (reference sequence). The CDR3 is 13 amino acids. CDR3 region: CASSPRAGEKLFF. The DNA for the CDR3 is TGTGCCAGCAGCCCCAGGGCGGGAGAAAAACTGTTTTTT.

Remarks on this clone: This may come from a read error, since a much larger clone is one base off. The chain couples TRBV28 to TRBJ2-5; possibly TRBD1 for D (6 bases). This CDR3 has 14 amino acids. V was pared by 6 bases and J by 0 bases, with 11 bases between. Germline V CDR1 and CDR2: MDHEN, SYDVKM. This CDR3 reads CASSATGNQETQYF. CDR3 DNA sequence: TGTGCCAGCAGCGCCACAGGGAACCAAGAGACCCAGTACTTC.

The chain uses TRBV9 and TRBJ2-3; the match to TRBD2 covers 11 bases. CDR1 and CDR2 from the germline V gene are SGDLS and YYNGEE. Unmatched junction bases numbered 20, after V lost 0 bases and J lost 5 bases. There are 21 residues in the CDR3. CDR3 sequence reads: CASSVGPTVTTSGSVVDTQYF. CDR3 nucleotides: TGTGCCAGCAGCGTAGGCCCCACGGTTACTACTAGCGGGAGTGTTGTAGATACGCAGTATTTT.